This passage covers 24 T cell receptor beta chains from one sample sequenced in a study of T cell responses to AZD1222 COVID-19 vaccine. Using immunoSEQ multiplex PCR, the repertoire was profiled, and TCRdb retains in-frame clones only, with some absent. This table holds tens of thousands of clones, around 86% found once. The sample here was peripheral blood, taken on day 0 of AZD1222 vaccination. These receptors all come from an adult in good health.

The J gene is TRBJ1-2, the V gene TRBV5-4; 11 nucleotides line up with TRBD1. This CDR3 is 17 amino acids long. CDR1 is SGHNT and CDR2 is YYREEE in the germline V gene (reference sequence). J was trimmed by 0 bases and V by 4 bases; bases with no gene match: 8. The CDR3: CASSPGQGAFSNYGYTF. The DNA for the CDR3 is TGTGCCAGCAGCCCTGGACAGGGGGCGTTCTCTAACTATGGCTACACCTTC.

The chain couples TRBV5-5 to TRBJ1-3; D is unclear. The V end was cut by 4 bases, the J end by 0 bases, with 5 bases between. CDR1 is SGHKS and CDR2 is YYEKEE in the germline V gene (reference sequence). The CDR3 covers 13 residues. This CDR3 reads CASSENSGNTIYF. The CDR3 DNA reads as TGTGCCAGCAGCGAAAACTCTGGAAACACCATATATTTT.

This sequence joins TRBV10-2 and TRBJ1-1, with a possible D match to TRBD1 (6 bases). Per germline, CDR1 WSHSY and CDR2 SAAADI. V lost 2 bases and J 1 base, leaving 14 bases between the germline ends. This CDR3 region has 16 residues. CDR3: CASSEGQTSWNTEAFF. The CDR3 nucleotides read TGCGCCAGCAGTGAGGGACAGACCTCGTGGAACACTGAAGCTTTCTTT.

V is TRBV30 and J is TRBJ1-2, with 7 nucleotides matching TRBD1. V gave up 2 bases and J gave up 4 bases; unmatched junction bases: 7. CDR1 is GTSNPN, CDR2 SVGIG, per germline (reference sequence). The CDR3 is made up of 14 amino acids. The CDR3 spells CAWSPTDRVYGYTF. Here the CDR3 DNA reads TGTGCCTGGAGTCCAACCGACAGGGTCTATGGCTACACCTTC.

The rearrangement uses TRBV5-5 and TRBJ2-2; D is ambiguous. Germline loops: CDR1 SGHKS, CDR2 YYEKEE (reference sequence). Trimming pared 4 bases from V and 8 bases from J, leaving 12 bases between. CDR3 length equals 13 residues. The CDR3 region has the DNA TGTGCCAGCAGCCCCTCGACCATTGGGGAGCTGTTTTTT. Protein sequence: CASSPSTIGELFF.

The CDR3 spells CASSYHGTGEAFF. CDR3 nucleotides: TGTGCCAGCAGTTACCATGGGACAGGGGAAGCTTTCTTT. The rearrangement links TRBV6-5 to TRBJ1-1; 9 bases line up with TRBD1. In germline, CDR1 is MNHEY, CDR2 SVGAGI. This CDR3 is 13 amino acids long. J lost 8 bases, V lost 2 bases, and 3 bases had no gene match.

The chain recombines TRBV6-5 with TRBJ1-1, with TRBD1 as a possible D gene (6 bases). Per the germline V gene, CDR1 is MNHEY and CDR2 is SVGAGI. The germline V and J ends were trimmed by 7 bases and 6 bases, with 15 bases remaining between them. The CDR3 covers 13 residues. The CDR3, as DNA: TGTGCCAGCACCCAAAGGGGGGGGTCTGAAGCTTTCTTT. Its translation is CASTQRGGSEAFF.

The chain carries TRBV7-2 and TRBJ2-3; D is unclear. CDR3 size: 14 residues. CDR1 and CDR2 (germline): SGHTA, FQGNSA. Trimming removed 3 bases from V and 4 bases from J, with 11 bases in between. The CDR3 DNA reads TGTGCCAGCAGCTTCGCCTATGGATCAGATACGCAGTATTTT. Its translation: CASSFAYGSDTQYF.

The chain couples TRBV18 to TRBJ1-5; no clear D gene. Trimming removed 2 bases at V and 5 bases at J, with 7 bases between. The CDR3 is 13 residues long. The germline V gene encodes CDR1 KGHSH and CDR2 LQKENI. CDR3 amino acids: CASSPDEDQPQHF. The CDR3 DNA reads TGTGCCAGCTCACCAGATGAGGATCAGCCCCAGCATTTT.

The V gene is TRBV28, the J gene TRBJ1-1; 7 positions match TRBD1. Per the germline V gene, CDR1 is MDHEN and CDR2 is SYDVKM. CDR3 length: 14 residues. With V trimmed by 5 bases and J by 3 bases, 6 bases remained unmatched. The CDR3 nucleotides read TGTGCCAGCAGTGAAATAACAGGGGACACTGAAGCTTTCTTT. Its translation: CASSEITGDTEAFF.

V usage is TRBV7-6 and J usage is TRBJ1-5; no reliable D call. V was shortened by 6 bases and J by 0 bases, with 6 bases between the two germline ends. Germline V gene sequence: CDR1 SGHVS, CDR2 FNYEAQ. The CDR3 has 13 residues. The CDR3 DNA follows: TGTGCCAGCAGTTCTTTTAGCAATCAGCCCCAGCATTTT. Translating gives CASSSFSNQPQHF.

CDR3 protein: CASSLQPAGNQPQHF. The DNA for the CDR3 is TGTGCCAGCAGCCTTCAGCCCGCGGGCAATCAGCCCCAGCATTTT. The chain combines TRBV7-8 with TRBJ1-5; D remains unclear. V shed 5 bases and J shed 2 bases, with 13 bases lying between them. This CDR3 is 15 amino acids long. CDR1 SGHVS and CDR2 FQNEAQ come from the germline V gene.

The chain recombines TRBV2 with TRBJ1-4, with TRBD1 matching over 7 bases. V trimming: 1 base; J trimming: 7 bases; junction bases outside the gene matches: 6. This CDR3 contains 15 residues. The V gene's germline CDR1 is SNHLY and CDR2 FYNNEI. CDR3: CASSEVRQGGEKLFF. The DNA for the CDR3 is TGTGCCAGCAGTGAAGTTAGACAGGGCGGTGAAAAACTGTTTTTT.

This clone was detected only once. The chain uses TRBV6-5 and TRBJ1-6; D gene ambiguous. Deletions cut 7 bases from V and 9 bases from J, with 13 bases between. The CDR3 is 13 amino acids. Looked up from germline, CDR1 is MNHEY and CDR2 is SVGAGI. The CDR3 DNA reads TGTGCCAGCAATAAGTTTTCGGGTTCACCCCTCCACTTT. This encodes CASNKFSGSPLHF.

This chain connects TRBV4-1 to TRBJ1-5; 8 bases are shared with TRBD1. In germline, CDR1 is MGHRA, CDR2 YSYEKL. J was trimmed by 4 bases and V by 4 bases; bases with no gene match: 6. The CDR3 sequence is 15 residues long. CDR3 coding DNA: TGCGCCAGCAGCCTTACTGGACAGGGAAATCAGCCCCAGCATTTT. Translated, it gives CASSLTGQGNQPQHF.

The chain is built from TRBV28 and TRBJ1-3; 7 bases are shared with TRBD1. The trim removed 6 bases at V and 4 bases at J, leaving 3 bases unmatched. The CDR3 spans 13 residues. The V gene's germline CDR1 is MDHEN and CDR2 SYDVKM. The CDR3 region has the DNA TGTGCCAGCAGGGACAGGTTAGGAAACACCATATATTTT. Protein product: CASRDRLGNTIYF.

The chain is built from TRBV7-6 and TRBJ1-5; 10 nucleotides line up with TRBD1. The germline V gene has CDR1 SGHVS and CDR2 FNYEAQ. The CDR3 loop spans 15 amino acids. The V segment lost 1 base and the J segment 6 bases; nucleotides outside the gene matches: 3. The CDR3 region is CASSLGGDRGQPQHF. For the CDR3, the DNA is TGTGCCAGCAGCTTAGGTGGGGACAGGGGTCAGCCCCAGCATTTT.

The V gene is TRBV9, the J gene TRBJ1-3; the match to TRBD1 covers 7 bases. The CDR3 has 18 amino acids. CDR1 SGDLS and CDR2 YYNGEE come from the germline V gene. J lost 0 bases, V lost 4 bases, and 13 bases had no gene match. DNA for the CDR3: TGTGCCAGCAGCCTAAGGGACAGCCGACAGAGCTCTGGAAACACCATATATTTT. Residues: CASSLRDSRQSSGNTIYF.

The table lists this clone with a count of one. V and J are TRBV12-3 or TRBV12-4 and TRBJ1-4, with TRBD1 as a possible D gene (5 bases). V shed 8 bases and J shed 5 bases, with 12 bases lying between them. The CDR3 is 13 amino acids. In DNA, the CDR3 is TGTGCCAGCGGGGGACGGTCAAATGAAAAACTGTTTTTT. Translated, it gives CASGGRSNEKLFF.

This chain uses TRBV7-3 with TRBJ2-3; 7 bases match TRBD2. Germline values: CDR1 SGHTA, CDR2 FQGTGA. With V trimmed by 0 bases and J by 3 bases, 15 bases remained unmatched. There are 19 residues in the CDR3. This CDR3 reads CASSLTGLFGGGETDTQYF. The CDR3 bases are TGTGCCAGCAGCTTAACCGGGCTCTTTGGCGGGGGAGAAACAGATACGCAGTATTTT.

This clone turned up a few times. This chain joins TRBV11-3 and TRBJ1-1; D may be TRBD1 (5 bases). CDR1 SGHNT and CDR2 YENEEA come from the germline V gene. V was cut by 4 bases and J by 6 bases, with 9 bases left in between. CDR3 length: 12 amino acids. CDR3: CASSYQGSEAFF. The CDR3 nucleotides are TGTGCCAGCAGCTACCAGGGTTCTGAAGCTTTCTTT.

The chain joins TRBV5-8 to TRBJ2-4; TRBD1 is a possible D gene (5 bases). Deletions cut 0 bases from V and 11 bases from J, with 9 bases between. This CDR3 contains 12 residues. CDR1 and CDR2 from the germline V gene are SGHTS and YDEGEE. CDR3 sequence: CASSLGQGVQYF. DNA for the CDR3: TGTGCCAGCAGCTTGGGTCAGGGTGTTCAGTACTTC.

As DNA, the CDR3 is TGTGCCAGCCGCCCCGGGAGAGAGGGCTACACCTTC. Protein: CASRPGREGYTF. The J gene is TRBJ1-2, the V gene TRBV7-2; D unresolved. The length of the CDR3 is 12 residues. Trimming took off 8 bases at V and 8 bases at J, with 15 bases between the two ends. The germline gives CDR1 SGHTA, CDR2 FQGNSA.

The V gene is TRBV3-1 (or the pseudogene TRBV3-2), the J gene TRBJ1-1, with unresolved D. CDR3 length: 14 residues. V gave up 1 base and J gave up 4 bases, with 10 bases separating them. Germline V CDR1 and CDR2: LGHDT, YNNKEL (reference sequence). CDR3 in amino acids: CASSQGARPTEAFF. The CDR3 coding sequence is TGTGCCAGCAGCCAAGGAGCCAGACCCACTGAAGCTTTCTTT.